These 4 T cell receptor beta chains share one sample of origin, sequenced in a study of blood T cell repertoires in COVID-19. Repertoires were generated with immunoSEQ multiplex PCR, while TCRdb's copy carries only in-frame clones and drops some. The sample contains hundreds of thousands of clones, around nine tenths of which appear only once. Sequences were obtained from PBMCs or T cells enriched from blood (not recorded which). The source is a woman in her fifties or sixties who had recovered from COVID-19.

This chain joins TRBV11-2 and TRBJ2-7; D remains ambiguous. Per germline, CDR1 SGHAT and CDR2 FQNNGV. The CDR3 totals 13 residues. V was cut by 1 base and J by 4 bases, with 8 bases left in between. CDR3 residues: CASSLVSLYEQYF. CDR3 nucleotides: TGTGCCAGCAGCTTAGTTAGTCTTTACGAGCAGTACTTC.

This clone has only one observation. This sequence joins TRBV5-1 and TRBJ1-6; 7 nucleotides agree with TRBD1. The germline V gene has CDR1 SGHRS and CDR2 YFSETQ. V shed 2 bases, J shed 7 bases, and the junction held 6 bases outside the gene matches. The CDR3 is 15 residues long. The CDR3 DNA reads TGCGCCAGCAGCTTATCCGGGACAGAGAATTCACCCCTCCACTTT. This gives the protein CASSLSGTENSPLHF.

V is TRBV9 and J is TRBJ2-5; TRBD2 agrees at 8 bases. Germline V gene sequence: CDR1 SGDLS, CDR2 YYNGEE. The ends lost 2 bases at V and 2 bases at J; junction bases unmatched: 11. The CDR3 has 17 amino acids. CDR3 residues: CASSVSGGALGQETQYF. CDR3 in DNA: TGTGCCAGCAGCGTCTCGGGGGGGGCCCTTGGGCAAGAGACCCAGTACTTC.

J is TRBJ1-2 and V is TRBV7-9, with D perhaps TRBD1 (6 bases). This CDR3 region has 18 residues. Germline lookup yields CDR1 SEHNR and CDR2 FQNEAQ (reference sequence). The germline V and J ends were trimmed by 4 bases and 3 bases, with 24 bases remaining between them. CDR3 nucleotide sequence: TGTGCCAGCAGCTCACCGGGACAAACCTCGGGTATCGACTATGGCTACACCTTC. This codes for CASSSPGQTSGIDYGYTF.